Listed below are T cell receptor beta chains from one sample, sequenced in a study of shared clonotypes between healthy human individuals. TCRdb's copy holds only in-frame clones and misses some; the assay was immunoSEQ multiplex PCR. The sample holds roughly 2 million clones; 85% to 95% are singletons and the top ten take about 0.13%. The sequenced sample consisted of naive CD4+ T cells sorted from blood. The origin of the receptors is a man aged 18 to 29 in good health. Both conserved end residues are part of each CDR3. The order of the fields is D gene, clone size, J gene, V gene, CDR3 DNA, CDR3 protein. The D gene is left open where the match is weak. Size is omitted from some rows. Given values are once, few, many or a class for expanded clones.

d_call: .
clone_size: .
j_call: TRBJ1-4
v_call: TRBV19
cdr3_nt: TGTGCCAGTAGTAGGGCGGTGACCTCTAATGAAAAACTGTTTTTT
cdr3_aa: CASSRAVTSNEKLFF

d_call: .
clone_size: few
j_call: TRBJ1-1
v_call: TRBV7-2
cdr3_nt: TGTGCCAGCAGCTTAGACAGGAACACTGAAGCTTTCTTT
cdr3_aa: CASSLDRNTEAFF

d_call: .
clone_size: .
j_call: TRBJ1-1
v_call: TRBV11-2
cdr3_nt: TGTGCCAGCAGCTTAGGACAGCCCACTGAAGCTTTCTTT
cdr3_aa: CASSLGQPTEAFF

d_call: .
clone_size: .
j_call: TRBJ2-7
v_call: TRBV4-2
cdr3_nt: TGTGCCAGCAGCCTAGCTGGAACGAGCTCCTACGAGCAGTACTTC
cdr3_aa: CASSLAGTSSYEQYF

d_call: TRBD1
clone_size: .
j_call: TRBJ1-4
v_call: TRBV30
cdr3_nt: TGTGCCTGGAGTCCCGACAGGGTCAGCGGTGAAAAACTGTTTTTT
cdr3_aa: CAWSPDRVSGEKLFF

d_call: .
clone_size: .
j_call: TRBJ2-3
v_call: TRBV30
cdr3_nt: TGTGCCTGGAGTGTATCCAGGACACCCGGCCCCACAGATACGCAGTATTTT
cdr3_aa: CAWSVSRTPGPTDTQYF

d_call: TRBD1
clone_size: .
j_call: TRBJ1-1
v_call: TRBV7-2
cdr3_nt: TGTGCCAGCAGCTTACTGACAGGGGTCACTGAAGCTTTCTTT
cdr3_aa: CASSLLTGVTEAFF

d_call: .
clone_size: .
j_call: TRBJ1-3
v_call: TRBV6-1
cdr3_nt: TGTGCCAGCAGCGATCAAGGCTCTGGAAACACCATATATTTT
cdr3_aa: CASSDQGSGNTIYF

d_call: .
clone_size: .
j_call: TRBJ1-6
v_call: TRBV30
cdr3_nt: TGTGCCTGGAGGATGAGGATTAATTCACCCCTCCACTTT
cdr3_aa: CAWRMRINSPLHF

d_call: .
clone_size: .
j_call: TRBJ2-1
v_call: TRBV7-3
cdr3_nt: TGTGCCAGCAGCTTATCGAAGGGTGAGCAGTTCTTC
cdr3_aa: CASSLSKGEQFF

d_call: TRBD1
clone_size: .
j_call: TRBJ2-1
v_call: TRBV2
cdr3_nt: TGTGCCAGCAGGCTACAGGGGGCATCGCAGTTCTTC
cdr3_aa: CASRLQGASQFF

d_call: TRBD2
clone_size: .
j_call: TRBJ2-1
v_call: TRBV11-3
cdr3_nt: TGTGCCAGCAGCCCAGGCGGGGGCTACAATGAGCAGTTCTTC
cdr3_aa: CASSPGGGYNEQFF

d_call: .
clone_size: .
j_call: TRBJ1-5
v_call: TRBV28
cdr3_nt: TGTGCCAGCAGGGGTCAGCAGCCCCAGCATTTT
cdr3_aa: CASRGQQPQHF

d_call: .
clone_size: .
j_call: TRBJ1-2
v_call: TRBV30
cdr3_nt: TGTGCCTGGAGTGATACAGCCCTTTGGGGCTACACCTTC
cdr3_aa: CAWSDTALWGYTF

d_call: .
clone_size: .
j_call: TRBJ1-2
v_call: TRBV6-1
cdr3_nt: TGTGCCAGCAGTGAATGGCTCACCGGATTGGATGGCTACACCTTC
cdr3_aa: CASSEWLTGLDGYTF

d_call: .
clone_size: once
j_call: TRBJ1-5
v_call: TRBV19
cdr3_nt: TGTGCCAGTAGTATGGTGGCCCAGCCGCAGCCCCAGCATTTT
cdr3_aa: CASSMVAQPQPQHF

d_call: .
clone_size: .
j_call: TRBJ2-3
v_call: TRBV27
cdr3_nt: TGTGCCAGCAGCCTAGGGACCACTACGGCGGCGCAGTATTTT
cdr3_aa: CASSLGTTTAAQYF